This record concerns one TCR beta chain sequence. Its antigen is not known. The germline V gene encodes CDR1 MDHEN and CDR2 SYDVKM. The CDR3 totals 14 residues. V lost 5 bases and J lost 1, with 12 bases in between. Only in-frame clones appear in the TCRdb table, and some are missing; sequencing was by immunoSEQ multiplex PCR. This sample has 150,000 to 200,000 clones, with 85% found just once. The donors were in the roughly 110-subject validation cohort, distinct from the approximately 730-subject first cohort. This entry comes from a study of cytomegalovirus exposure and HLA in healthy donors. Regarding the study as a whole: According to the study, roughly 160 TCR beta chains were cytomegalovirus-associated. Confirmation in vitro established that three CMV-associated chains were specific for CMV antigens. Most TCR sequences were rare, but some public TCRs occurred in many donors.

The specimen was PBMCs. This sequence joins TRBV28 and TRBJ2-7; tentative D call: TRBD2 (6 bases). The TCR sequence derives from a man aged 18 to 29 in good health and CMV-seropositive. The CDR3 DNA reads as TGTGCCAGCAGTGACTGGGGGGAATCCTACGAGCAGTACTTC. This gives the protein CASSDWGESYEQYF.